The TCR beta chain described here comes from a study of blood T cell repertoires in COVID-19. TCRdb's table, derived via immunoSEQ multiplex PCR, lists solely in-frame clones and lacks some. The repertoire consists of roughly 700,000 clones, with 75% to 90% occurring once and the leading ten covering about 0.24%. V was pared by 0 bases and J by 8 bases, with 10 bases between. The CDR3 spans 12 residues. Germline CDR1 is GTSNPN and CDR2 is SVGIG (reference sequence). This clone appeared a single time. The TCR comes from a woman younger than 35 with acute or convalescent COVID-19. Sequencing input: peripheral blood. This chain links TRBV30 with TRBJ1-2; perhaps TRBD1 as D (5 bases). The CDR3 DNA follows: TGTGCCTGGAGTGTAGTTAAGGGGGGCTACACCTTC. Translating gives CAWSVVKGGYTF.